The clone carrying this TCR beta chain was recorded a few times. Its antigen is unknown. Construction of TCR beta libraries was performed using quantitative 5'-RACE with molecular barcodes. TCRdb re-called the 5' RACE reads through MiXCR, storing one row per CDR3 protein. Of about 360,000 distinct CDR3 sequences listed, 20% are singletons. Germline V CDR1 and CDR2: SGHRS, YFSETQ. The CDR3 runs to 12 residues. The junction had 3 bases not matched to a gene; V was cut back by 0 bases and J by 10 bases. The sample is drawn from a study of CD8 T cells in ankylosing spondylitis. Overall study results and limits: CD8+ by phenotype, disease-linked clones were relatively rare in peripheral blood. Reports say disease-linked clones showed up significantly more in matched ankylosing spondylitis synovial fluid.

The source of this sequence is a male donor with ankylosing spondylitis or in good health (not recorded which). The V and J genes are TRBV5-1 and TRBJ1-1; 7 bases agree with TRBD1. The source material was blood, either unsorted or a sorted T cell fraction (not recorded which). This CDR3 is CASSLEGAIAFF. DNA of the CDR3: TGCGCCAGCAGCTTGGAGGGGGCTATAGCTTTCTTT.